These 20 T cell receptor beta chains were sequenced from one sample in a study of shared clonotypes between healthy human individuals. Naive CD8 cells lacked CD45RO and underwent positive selection for CCR7, leaving out terminally differentiated effector memory CD45RA+ cells. The method was immunoSEQ multiplex PCR; TCRdb's version includes in-frame clones alone and lacks a portion of them. The profile shows some 2 million clones, 85% to 95% of them singletons. The sample was naive CD8+ T cells sorted from blood. The receptors derive from a man younger than 35 in good health.

The J gene is TRBJ2-1, the V gene TRBV5-4, with 13 bases aligning to TRBD2. V lost 5 bases, J lost 0 bases, and 11 bases stayed unmatched. The germline CDR1 and CDR2 sequences are SGHNT and YYREEE (reference sequence). The CDR3 spans 19 residues. This chain's CDR3 is CASSPSGLAGPNSYNEQFF. In nucleotides, the CDR3 is TGTGCCAGCAGTCCCTCGGGACTAGCGGGGCCGAACTCCTACAATGAGCAGTTCTTC. The whole variable domain, filled in from reference TRBV5-4 and TRBJ2-1, reads ETGVTQSPTHLIKTRGQQVTLRCSSQSGHNTVSWYQQALGQGPQFIFQYYREEENGRGNFPPRFSGLQFPNYSSELNVNALELDDSALYLCASSPSGLAGPNSYNEQFFGPGTRLTVL.

The chain couples TRBV5-1 to TRBJ2-7, with D possibly TRBD2 on 6 matching bases. With 4 bases removed from V and 3 bases from J, the gap between germline ends came to 14 bases. This CDR3 comprises 14 residues. Germline CDR1 is SGHRS and CDR2 is YFSETQ. CDR3 nucleotide sequence: TGCGCCAGCAGCGTGGAGGGGCTGATCTACGAGCAGTACTTC. Translated: CASSVEGLIYEQYF. The variable domain in full, with the rest retrieved from reference TRBV5-1 and TRBJ2-7, is KAGVTQTPRYLIKTRGQQVTLSCSPISGHRSVSWYQQTPGQGLQFLFEYFSETQRNKGNFPGRFSGRQFSNSRSEMNVSTLELGDSALYLCASSVEGLIYEQYFGPGTRLTVT.

The V and J genes are TRBV6-1 and TRBJ1-2, with TRBD1 identical over 7 bases. Germline CDR1 MNHNS, CDR2 SASEGT. Trimming removed 2 bases from V and 6 bases from J; junction bases left unmatched: 3. The CDR3 covers 13 residues. The CDR3 sequence is CASSETGANGYTF. The CDR3 nucleotides are TGTGCCAGCAGTGAAACAGGGGCGAATGGCTACACCTTC.

The chain is built from TRBV27 and TRBJ1-5; 7 positions match TRBD1. CDR1 and CDR2 from the germline V gene are MNHEY and SMNVEV (reference sequence). V dropped 2 bases and J dropped 3; count of bases not matched to a gene: 4. This CDR3 region has 15 residues. CDR3 in amino acids: CASSLEGAINQPQHF. CDR3 in DNA: TGTGCCAGCAGTTTAGAGGGGGCCATCAATCAGCCCCAGCATTTT.

This sequence joins TRBV6-5 and TRBJ2-7; weak D call: TRBD1 (5 bases). Germline values: CDR1 MNHEY, CDR2 SVGAGI. The ends were cut back, 5 bases at V and 1 base at J, with 12 bases in the middle. The CDR3 covers 14 residues. CDR3 DNA: TGTGCCAGCAGTGACCCGACAGAATCCTACGAGCAGTACTTC. Its translation: CASSDPTESYEQYF.

The V gene is TRBV29-1, the J gene TRBJ2-7; D not certain. Germline CDR1 and CDR2: SQVTM and ANQGSEA. The V and J ends lost 4 bases and 4 bases respectively, with 11 bases between them. The CDR3 extends over 12 amino acids. CDR3 DNA sequence: TGCAGCGTTGTAGGGAATCAGTACGAGCAGTACTTC. As protein: CSVVGNQYEQYF.

The chain joins TRBV7-8 to TRBJ2-3; D may be TRBD1 or TRBD2 (6 bases each). The CDR3 is 17 amino acids. CDR1 is SGHVS, CDR2 FQNEAQ, per germline. V lost 4 bases and J lost 3, with 20 bases in between. The CDR3 region is CASSSGVRGKKTDTQYF. CDR3 nucleotides: TGTGCCAGCAGCTCAGGGGTACGGGGGAAGAAGACAGATACGCAGTATTTT.

J is TRBJ2-1 and V is TRBV4-1, with unresolved D. Trimming cost V 4 bases and J 6 bases, with 7 bases left between them. The CDR3 extends over 12 amino acids. CDR1 is MGHRA and CDR2 is YSYEKL in the germline V gene. The CDR3 region is CASSLGRNEQFF. CDR3 DNA sequence: TGCGCCAGCAGCCTAGGACGCAATGAGCAGTTCTTC.

CDR3 DNA sequence: TGTGCCAGCAGCTGGGGACTAGCGCGGGACTACGAGCAGTACTTC. This translates into CASSWGLARDYEQYF. This rearrangement joins TRBV11-2 to TRBJ2-7; the match to TRBD2 covers 10 bases. CDR1 SGHAT and CDR2 FQNNGV come from the germline V gene. The CDR3 has 15 residues. V gave up 4 bases and J gave up 3 bases; unmatched junction bases: 6.

V usage is TRBV7-9 and J usage is TRBJ1-2; possibly TRBD1 for D (6 bases). This CDR3 has 13 residues. Looked up from germline, CDR1 is SEHNR and CDR2 is FQNEAQ (reference sequence). Between the trimmed V and J ends, which lost 5 bases and 4 bases, there was a span of 11 bases. CDR3 sequence reads: CASSGLDSYGYTF. The CDR3 DNA reads as TGTGCCAGCAGCGGATTGGACAGCTATGGCTACACCTTC.

V usage is TRBV7-9 and J usage is TRBJ1-6, with unresolved D. The CDR3 sequence is 17 residues long. Trimming removed 4 bases at V and 0 bases at J, with 13 bases between. Germline V CDR1 and CDR2: SEHNR, FQNEAQ (reference sequence). The CDR3 region is CASSSGKGSSYNSPLHF. CDR3 nucleotide sequence: TGTGCCAGCAGCTCCGGCAAGGGAAGCTCCTATAATTCACCCCTCCACTTT.

J is TRBJ2-3 and V is TRBV27, with 7 bases lining up with TRBD2. CDR1 is MNHEY and CDR2 is SMNVEV in the germline V gene (reference sequence). The CDR3 is 13 residues long. The junction had 4 bases not matched to a gene; V was cut back by 8 bases and J by 2 bases. CDR3 nucleotides: TGTGCCAGCTGGGGGGGATTCACAGATACGCAGTATTTT. Protein sequence: CASWGGFTDTQYF.

The rearrangement uses TRBV6-1 and TRBJ2-3; 9 bases line up with TRBD1. Germline V gives CDR1 MNHNS, CDR2 SASEGT. V dropped 7 bases and J dropped 3; count of bases not matched to a gene: 11. The CDR3 totals 16 residues. The chain's CDR3 is CASIEEQGAETDTQYF. CDR3 bases: TGTGCCAGCATTGAGGAACAGGGGGCAGAAACAGATACGCAGTATTTT.

CDR3 loop: CASRATSGGYNEQFF. The CDR3 coding sequence is TGTGCCAGCAGAGCCACTAGCGGGGGTTACAATGAGCAGTTCTTC. This rearrangement joins TRBV2 to TRBJ2-1; 11 nucleotides match TRBD2. In germline, CDR1 is SNHLY, CDR2 FYNNEI. The CDR3 extends over 15 amino acids. Trimming removed 6 bases from V and 4 bases from J; junction bases left unmatched: 5.

The chain recombines TRBV9 with TRBJ2-1, with 8 positions matching TRBD2. The CDR3 sequence is 15 residues long. The junction had 3 bases not matched to a gene; V was cut back by 0 bases and J by 4 bases. Germline-derived CDR1 and CDR2 are SGDLS and YYNGEE. Here the CDR3 reads CASSVDSGTYNEQFF. DNA for the CDR3: TGTGCCAGCAGCGTAGATAGCGGGACTTACAATGAGCAGTTCTTC.

The CDR3 sequence is CASSVSGRDSGNTIYF. Here the CDR3 DNA reads TGTGCCAGCAGCGTTTCCGGACGAGACTCTGGAAACACCATATATTTT. The V call is TRBV9, the J call TRBJ1-3; D gene ambiguous. The CDR3 is 16 residues long. Between the trimmed V and J ends, which lost 2 bases and 0 bases, there was a span of 12 bases. Germline V gives CDR1 SGDLS, CDR2 YYNGEE.

The chain uses TRBV6-6 and TRBJ2-1; no clear D gene. V lost 1 base to trimming and J lost 6 bases, with 4 bases between them. The CDR3 consists of 12 residues. CDR1 and CDR2 from the germline V gene are MNHNY and SVGAGI (reference sequence). CDR3 nucleotide sequence: TGTGCCAGCAGTTACTGGGGCAATGAGCAGTTCTTC. This gives the protein CASSYWGNEQFF.

The chain recombines TRBV28 with TRBJ2-7; D call uncertain. The germline CDR1 and CDR2 sequences are MDHEN and SYDVKM. The V end was cut by 1 base, the J end by 3 bases, with 4 bases between. This CDR3 has 12 amino acids. The CDR3 DNA reads TGTGCCAGCAGTTTATCCTTCTACGAGCAGTACTTC. Its protein product is CASSLSFYEQYF.

The rearrangement links TRBV9 to TRBJ2-1, with D perhaps TRBD1 (6 bases). This CDR3 is built from 16 residues. CDR1 is SGDLS, CDR2 YYNGEE, per germline. V was pared by 0 bases and J by 0 bases, with 10 bases between. For the CDR3, the DNA is TGTGCCAGCAGCGTAGCGGACAGACCCTCCTACAATGAGCAGTTCTTC. It codes for CASSVADRPSYNEQFF.

The V and J genes are TRBV7-9 and TRBJ1-4, with 8 bases that match TRBD1. After removal of 1 base from V and 6 bases from J, the junction contained 4 bases not matched to a gene. The CDR3 loop spans 15 amino acids. CDR1 SEHNR and CDR2 FQNEAQ come from the germline V gene (reference sequence). DNA of the CDR3: TGTGCCAGCAGCTTAGGTCAGGGGGCTCATGAAAAACTGTTTTTT. As protein: CASSLGQGAHEKLFF.